These T cell receptor beta chains were read from a single sample in a study of T cells after yellow fever vaccination. In TCRdb, the 5' RACE reads were re-called with MiXCR into one record per CDR3 protein. The sample includes about 350,000 distinct CDR3 sequences, 7% to 10% of them seen just once. Sequences were derived from PBMCs, sampled roughly 45 days after the first yellow fever vaccination. These receptors originate from a man aged 18 to 30 who received the YFV17D yellow fever vaccine. Each CDR3 is given with its conserved first and last residue. D genes are given only for firm matches. Rows give clone size only sometimes, using once, few, many, or a class for an expanded clone.

clone_size j_call d_call v_call cdr3_aa cdr3_nt
many TRBJ1-6 - TRBV12-3/TRBV12-4 CASSSPAAANSPLHF TGTGCCAGCAGTTCACCGGCGGCAGCTAATTCACCCCTCCACTTT
- TRBJ2-2 - TRBV5-1 CASSYGTAWGTGELFF TGCGCCAGCAGCTATGGGACGGCTTGGGGCACCGGGGAGCTGTTTTTT
- TRBJ2-3 - TRBV5-1 CASSLDWTATDTQYF TGCGCCAGCAGCTTGGATTGGACAGCCACAGATACGCAGTATTTT
few TRBJ1-5 - TRBV7-3 CASSSPLPGSCNQPQHF TGTGCCAGCAGCTCCCCCCTCCCAGGGAGTTGCAATCAGCCCCAGCATTTT
- TRBJ1-5 - TRBV12-3/TRBV12-4 CASSSSYGASQPQHF TGTGCCAGCAGCTCATCCTACGGGGCATCTCAGCCCCAGCATTTT
- TRBJ2-1 - TRBV12-3/TRBV12-4 CASSSGKSYNEQFF TGTGCCAGCAGTTCGGGCAAATCCTACAATGAGCAGTTCTTC
few TRBJ2-7 - TRBV7-9 CASSSPEDLTYEQYF TGTGCCAGCAGCTCCCCGGAGGACCTTACCTACGAGCAGTACTTC
- TRBJ2-1 - TRBV4-3 CASSQGGGTVYNEQFF TGCGCCAGCAGCCAAGGGGGCGGGACAGTATACAATGAGCAGTTCTTC
- TRBJ2-5 - TRBV7-2 CASSIVAQGGGETQYF TGTGCCAGCAGCATAGTGGCCCAGGGGGGGGGAGAGACCCAGTACTTC
few TRBJ2-2 - TRBV29-1 CSVVRDVNTGELFF TGCAGCGTTGTCCGGGACGTAAACACCGGGGAGCTGTTTTTT
- TRBJ1-5 - TRBV19 CASSDGGDQPQHF TGTGCCAGTAGTGATGGGGGGGATCAGCCCCAGCATTTT
- TRBJ2-3 - TRBV4-3 CASSQDPRGSTDTQYF TGCGCCAGCAGCCAAGATCCGAGGGGGAGCACAGATACGCAGTATTTT
few TRBJ2-5 - TRBV20-1 CSARSRGWETQYF TGCAGTGCTAGATCGCGGGGTTGGGAGACCCAGTACTTC
many TRBJ2-1 TRBD1 TRBV6-1 CASSITGDNEQFF TGTGCCAGCAGCATTACAGGGGACAATGAGCAGTTCTTC
many TRBJ2-2 - TRBV12-3/TRBV12-4 CASSSSRGAGELFF TGTGCCAGCAGTTCCTCGAGGGGGGCCGGGGAGCTGTTTTTT
few TRBJ2-1 TRBD1 TRBV6-2/TRBV6-3 CASSRTGEFFNEQFF TGTGCCAGCAGCAGAACAGGGGAATTTTTTAATGAGCAGTTCTTC
few TRBJ2-5 TRBD2 TRBV24-1 CATSDSLAGAQETQYF TGTGCCACCAGTGACTCCCTAGCGGGGGCCCAAGAGACCCAGTACTTC
- TRBJ2-7 - TRBV7-2 CASSLVGATSEQYF TGTGCCAGCAGCTTAGTAGGGGCGACATCCGAGCAGTACTTC
few TRBJ1-1 - TRBV7-8 CASSSALAFEAGGLNTEAFF TGTGCCAGCAGTTCGGCCCTAGCATTCGAGGCGGGGGGGCTGAACACTGAAGCTTTCTTT
few TRBJ1-1 - TRBV25-1 CATIPMSGGTEAFF TGTGCCACCATCCCCATGTCGGGGGGCACTGAAGCTTTCTTT
- TRBJ2-1 - TRBV5-1 CASSLVSGTYSYNEQFF TGCGCCAGCAGCTTGGTATCCGGGACTTACTCCTACAATGAGCAGTTCTTC
- TRBJ2-3 - TRBV7-3 CASSLIGGMADTQYF TGTGCCAGCAGCTTAATTGGGGGCATGGCAGATACGCAGTATTTT
many TRBJ2-7 TRBD1 TRBV7-2 CASSPQGDEQYF TGTGCCAGCAGCCCCCAGGGGGACGAGCAGTACTTC
- TRBJ1-5 - TRBV27 CASSSLAGNQPQHF TGTGCCAGCAGTTCCCTCGCTGGGAATCAGCCCCAGCATTTT
- TRBJ2-7 TRBD2 TRBV7-9 CASSPTSGTYEQYF TGTGCCAGCAGCCCGACTAGCGGAACCTACGAGCAGTACTTC
few TRBJ1-5 - TRBV7-2 CASSSRDPEPQHF TGTGCCAGCAGCTCCAGGGATCCGGAGCCCCAGCATTTT
few TRBJ2-2 - TRBV20-1 CSAKNPLNTGELFF TGCAGTGCCAAAAACCCCCTAAACACCGGGGAGCTGTTTTTT
- TRBJ1-2 TRBD1 TRBV10-3 CAISPDRVGSGYTF TGTGCCATCAGTCCGGACAGGGTCGGGTCAGGCTACACCTTC
- TRBJ2-1 - TRBV30 CAWSAASYNEQFF TGTGCCTGGAGTGCCGCCTCCTACAATGAGCAGTTCTTC
few TRBJ1-6 - TRBV7-9 CASSLDPYSPLHF TGTGCCAGCAGCCTGGACCCTTATTCACCCCTCCACTTT
- TRBJ1-1 - TRBV20-1 CSAIREMNTEAFF TGCAGTGCTATCAGGGAGATGAACACTGAAGCTTTCTTT
- TRBJ2-4 - TRBV12-5 CASGRGSWNIQYF TGTGCTAGTGGTCGGGGCAGTTGGAACATTCAGTACTTC
- TRBJ1-5 - TRBV9 CASSVCRPQVGQPQHF TGTGCCAGCAGCGTATGCAGGCCGCAAGTTGGTCAGCCCCAGCATTTT
- TRBJ2-5 TRBD1 TRBV19 CASSIGAGTVQETQYF TGTGCCAGTAGTATCGGCGCCGGGACAGTTCAAGAGACCCAGTACTTC
- TRBJ2-7 TRBD1 TRBV5-6 CASSLLGQGTNEQYF TGTGCCAGCAGCTTGTTGGGACAGGGGACGAACGAGCAGTACTTC
few TRBJ1-2 TRBD1 TRBV6-6 CASSTGDGYTF TGTGCCAGCAGTACAGGGGATGGCTACACCTTC
many TRBJ2-1 TRBD2 TRBV27 CASSLASGGLNEQFF TGTGCCAGCAGTTTAGCTAGCGGGGGCCTTAATGAGCAGTTCTTC
few TRBJ1-2 - TRBV18 CASSQDYGYTF TGTGCCAGCTCCCAGGACTATGGCTACACCTTC
many TRBJ2-1 TRBD2 TRBV7-2 CASRETPSGGINEQFF TGTGCCAGCAGAGAAACACCCAGCGGGGGGATCAATGAGCAGTTCTTC
few TRBJ1-5 - TRBV18 CASSPAAGFNQPQHF TGTGCCAGCTCACCAGCTGCAGGGTTCAATCAGCCCCAGCATTTT
- TRBJ2-7 - TRBV5-4 CASVSFSSGATSEQYF TGTGCCAGCGTCTCCTTTTCATCAGGGGCGACAAGCGAGCAGTACTTC
many TRBJ2-7 TRBD2 TRBV25-1 CASSLAGDEQYF TGTGCCAGCAGTCTTGCGGGGGACGAGCAGTACTTC
- TRBJ2-7 - TRBV18 CASSLGHGSSYEQYF TGTGCCAGCTCGCTGGGGCACGGTAGTTCCTACGAGCAGTACTTC
many TRBJ2-5 - TRBV29-1 CSVSVGCETQYF TGCAGCGTTAGCGTTGGGTGCGAGACCCAGTACTTC
- TRBJ2-3 - TRBV7-6 CASSPGWFNGGTDTQYF TGTGCCAGCAGTCCAGGGTGGTTCAACGGCGGCACAGATACGCAGTATTTT
- TRBJ2-1 - TRBV27 CASSFLPSSSYNEQFF TGTGCCAGCAGTTTCTTACCGAGTAGCTCCTACAATGAGCAGTTCTTC
few TRBJ2-2 - TRBV12-3/TRBV12-4 CASSPNGGRITGELFF TGTGCCAGCAGCCCAAATGGGGGCCGGATCACCGGGGAGCTGTTTTTT
few TRBJ2-4 TRBD1 TRBV6-5 CASSSAGTGKNIQYF TGTGCCAGCAGTTCGGCAGGGACAGGGAAAAACATTCAGTACTTC
few TRBJ1-1 - TRBV7-9 CASSTTLRNTEAFF TGTGCCAGCAGTACTACACTTAGGAACACTGAAGCTTTCTTT
few TRBJ1-2 TRBD1 TRBV4-1 CASSQEDRNYGYTF TGCGCCAGCAGCCAAGAGGACAGGAACTATGGCTACACCTTC
many TRBJ1-5 TRBD1 TRBV5-1 CASSLEGQGAQPQHF TGCGCCAGCAGCTTGGAGGGACAGGGAGCGCAGCCCCAGCATTTT
few TRBJ2-5 - TRBV11-2 CASSARLTTDQETQYF TGTGCCAGCAGCGCCAGACTAACAACCGATCAAGAGACCCAGTACTTC
many TRBJ2-1 - TRBV20-1 CSASPFSGEQFF TGCAGTGCTAGCCCCTTTAGTGGTGAGCAGTTCTTC
few TRBJ1-5 - TRBV7-8 CASSHRTGEYSNQPQHF TGTGCCAGCAGCCACCGGACGGGTGAATATAGCAATCAGCCCCAGCATTTT